A selection of T cell receptor beta chains follows, all from one sample in a study of blood T cells in healthy people across ages. One entry per CDR3 protein, called by TCRdb with MiXCR from the 5' RACE reads. The sample gives 800,000 to 950,000 distinct CDR3 sequences, just under 30% of which show up once; around 9.6% is in the top ten. These data also formed part of another study, on T cells of mothers and their children.

The material sequenced was blood. The receptors were sampled from a woman in her forties in good health. Each CDR3 is given with its conserved first and last residue. The D gene is left open where the match is weak. Expanded clones are given a class, and other clones once, few, many or no size at all.

clone size	CDR3 length	D gene	V gene	J gene	CDR3 protein	CDR3 DNA
few	14	TRBD1	TRBV5-1	TRBJ1-2	CASSLGQGTDGYTF	TGCGCCAGCAGCTTGGGACAGGGTACGGATGGCTACACCTTC
-	17	TRBD2	TRBV7-2	TRBJ2-1	CASSLSGGAVTYNEQFF	TGTGCCAGCAGCCTTAGCGGGGGGGCCGTAACCTACAATGAGCAGTTCTTC
few	17	-	TRBV6-5	TRBJ2-1	CASSSLEGYETGYEQFF	TGTGCCAGCAGTTCCCTCGAGGGTTACGAAACGGGGTATGAGCAGTTCTTC
-	15	-	TRBV18	TRBJ2-2	CASPPPGVNTGELFF	TGTGCCAGCCCCCCCCCGGGGGTGAACACCGGGGAGCTGTTTTTT
few	15	-	TRBV5-1	TRBJ2-3	CASSLVTSTTDTQYF	TGCGCCAGCAGCTTGGTGACTAGTACCACAGATACGCAGTATTTT
-	15	TRBD1	TRBV6-5	TRBJ2-3	CASSHSGTGEDTQYF	TGTGCCAGCAGTCATTCTGGGACAGGGGAAGATACGCAGTATTTT
-	14	TRBD1	TRBV6-6	TRBJ1-1	CASRLDTGGTEAFF	TGTGCCAGCCGCCTCGACACAGGGGGCACTGAAGCTTTCTTT
-	13	TRBD1	TRBV12-3/TRBV12-4	TRBJ1-1	CASSRGQGAEAFF	TGTGCCAGCAGTCGGGGACAGGGGGCTGAAGCTTTCTTT
-	13	TRBD1	TRBV29-1	TRBJ1-2	CSVKQGAEHGYTF	TGCAGCGTTAAACAGGGGGCGGAACATGGCTACACCTTC
-	14	TRBD1	TRBV20-1	TRBJ2-5	CSAKLTGGQETQYF	TGCAGTGCTAAACTCACAGGGGGGCAAGAGACCCAGTACTTC
few	14	-	TRBV10-3	TRBJ2-3	CAISESPGADTQYF	TGTGCCATCAGTGAGTCCCCTGGAGCAGATACGCAGTATTTT
few	15	TRBD2	TRBV7-8	TRBJ2-1	CASSLVRGVIDEQFF	TGTGCCAGCAGCTTAGTGCGGGGGGTGATCGATGAGCAGTTCTTC
many	16	-	TRBV3-1	TRBJ1-2	CASSQPDSYPNYGYTF	TGTGCCAGCAGCCAACCCGACAGTTACCCTAACTATGGCTACACCTTC
-	14	-	TRBV5-1	TRBJ1-1	CASSFKGGNTEAFF	TGCGCCAGCAGCTTTAAGGGGGGGAACACTGAAGCTTTCTTT
-	16	-	TRBV5-1	TRBJ2-5	CASSSTPLRYQETQYF	TGCGCCAGCAGCTCGACCCCACTTCGGTACCAAGAGACCCAGTACTTC
many	13	-	TRBV6-6	TRBJ1-1	CASSRDPDTEAFF	TGTGCCAGCAGTCGGGACCCTGACACTGAAGCTTTCTTT
-	13	-	TRBV28	TRBJ1-5	CASTITRQQPQHF	TGTGCCAGCACCATTACACGACAGCAGCCCCAGCATTTT
few	14	TRBD1	TRBV28	TRBJ1-1	CASRPTSGGTEAFF	TGTGCCAGCAGACCAACCTCAGGGGGCACTGAAGCTTTCTTT
many	12	-	TRBV7-9	TRBJ2-1	CASQSSYNEQFF	TGTGCCAGCCAGAGCTCCTACAATGAGCAGTTCTTC
-	14	-	TRBV7-2	TRBJ2-7	CASSWDGNSYEQYF	TGTGCCAGCAGCTGGGACGGAAATTCCTACGAGCAGTACTTC
-	15	TRBD2	TRBV3-1	TRBJ2-5	CASMTAGDLQETQYF	TGTGCCAGCATGACAGCGGGGGACCTACAAGAGACCCAGTACTTC
-	15	-	TRBV9	TRBJ2-1	CASSPPPGPTNEQFF	TGTGCCAGCAGCCCGCCTCCGGGACCCACCAATGAGCAGTTCTTC
many	16	TRBD1	TRBV6-6	TRBJ1-6	CASSLPRQGGNSPLHF	TGTGCCAGCAGTTTACCTCGACAGGGAGGTAATTCACCCCTCCACTTT
-	14	-	TRBV20-1	TRBJ2-1	CSARDEVDQETQFF	TGCAGTGCTAGAGATGAAGTGGATCAAGAGACCCAGTTCTTC